The clone carrying this T cell receptor beta chain occurred many times. RNA transcripts yielded amplified TCR beta CDR3 regions. The TCR CDR3 was amplified in a first-round RT-PCR using the HTBI primer set. TCRdb called the multiplex PCR reads again in MiXCR, with one record for every CDR3 protein. The sample has a few hundred thousand distinct CDR3 sequences, approximately 14% seen once. These data originate in a study of T cells in Graves' hyperthyroidism and ophthalmopathy. Germline values: CDR1 SGHTA, CDR2 FQGNSA. This CDR3 comprises 14 residues. V dropped 5 bases and J dropped 4 bases, with 15 bases sitting between them.

Sequencing input: blood. The source is a woman aged 25 to 45 with Graves' hyperthyroidism. This chain joins TRBV7-2 and TRBJ2-7; no definite D call. The CDR3 DNA follows: TGTGCCAGCAGCCCCCCGGGCCCGGAATACGAGCAGTACTTC. It translates to CASSPPGPEYEQYF.